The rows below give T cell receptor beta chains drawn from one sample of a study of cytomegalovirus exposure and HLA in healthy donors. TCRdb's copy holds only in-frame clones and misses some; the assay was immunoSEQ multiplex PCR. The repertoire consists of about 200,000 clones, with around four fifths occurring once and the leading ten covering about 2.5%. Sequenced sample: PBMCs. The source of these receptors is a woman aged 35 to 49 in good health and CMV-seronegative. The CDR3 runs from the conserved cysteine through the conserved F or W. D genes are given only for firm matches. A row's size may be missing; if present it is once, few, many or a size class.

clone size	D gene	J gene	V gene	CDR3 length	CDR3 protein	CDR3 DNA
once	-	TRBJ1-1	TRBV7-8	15	CASSLGIAGSPRAFF	TGTGCCAGCAGCTTAGGCATAGCGGGGTCCCCCAGAGCTTTCTTT
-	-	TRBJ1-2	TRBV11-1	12	CASSLAGSGYTF	TGTGCCAGCAGTTTGGCGGGTAGCGGCTACACCTTC
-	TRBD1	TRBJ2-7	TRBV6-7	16	CASNYLLGQGFDEQYF	TGTGCCAGCAATTATTTATTGGGACAGGGGTTCGACGAGCAGTACTTC
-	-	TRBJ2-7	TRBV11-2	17	CASSPLPRWRDSYEQYF	TGTGCCAGCAGCCCCCTCCCCCGGTGGAGGGATTCCTACGAGCAGTACTTC
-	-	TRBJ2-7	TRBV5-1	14	CASSLVESSYEQYF	TGCGCCAGCAGCCTGGTGGAGAGCTCCTACGAGCAGTACTTC
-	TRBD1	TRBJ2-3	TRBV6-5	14	CASNRGPLTDTQYF	TGTGCCAGCAACAGGGGGCCCCTCACAGATACGCAGTATTTT
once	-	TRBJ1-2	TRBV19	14	CASSIEPSSYGYTF	TGTGCCAGTAGTATAGAGCCAAGCTCGTATGGCTACACCTTC
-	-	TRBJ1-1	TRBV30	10	CAWRATEAFF	TGTGCCTGGAGGGCCACTGAAGCTTTCTTT
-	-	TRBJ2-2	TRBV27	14	CASRPRGGTGELFF	TGTGCCAGCAGGCCTAGGGGAGGCACCGGGGAGCTGTTTTTT
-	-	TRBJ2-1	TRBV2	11	CASLNGGEQFF	TGTGCCAGCTTGAACGGAGGTGAGCAGTTCTTC
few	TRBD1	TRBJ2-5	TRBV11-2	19	CASSLGGWTGKIGQETQYF	TGTGCCAGCAGCTTAGGGGGGTGGACAGGGAAAATAGGACAAGAGACCCAGTACTTC
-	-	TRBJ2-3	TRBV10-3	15	CAISESDRSTDTQYF	TGTGCCATCAGTGAGAGCGACAGGAGCACAGATACGCAGTATTTT
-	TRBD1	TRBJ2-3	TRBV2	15	CASGRTGASTDTQYF	TGTGCCAGCGGCAGAACAGGGGCCTCCACAGATACGCAGTATTTT
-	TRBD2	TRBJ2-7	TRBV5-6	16	CASSLASAGGPYEQYF	TGTGCCAGCAGCTTGGCCTCAGCGGGAGGGCCCTACGAGCAGTACTTC
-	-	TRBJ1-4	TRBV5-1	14	CVSSFQAHEEKLFF	TGCGTCAGCAGCTTCCAGGCGCATGAAGAAAAACTGTTTTTT
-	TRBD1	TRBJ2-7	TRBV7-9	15	CASSQGAWGLYKQYF	TGTGCCAGCAGCCAGGGGGCCTGGGGATTATACAAGCAGTACTTC
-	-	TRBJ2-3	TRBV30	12	CAWTQRRYTQYF	TGTGCCTGGACCCAAAGGCGGTATACGCAGTATTTT
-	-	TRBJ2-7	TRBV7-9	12	CASSLVSHEQYF	TGTGCCAGCAGCTTAGTCTCCCACGAGCAGTACTTC
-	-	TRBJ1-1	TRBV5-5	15	CASSLGGSVNTEAFF	TGTGCCAGCAGCTTGGGGGGCTCAGTGAACACTGAAGCTTTCTTT
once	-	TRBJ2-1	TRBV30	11	CAWSTGQAQFF	TGTGCCTGGAGTACGGGACAAGCACAGTTCTTC
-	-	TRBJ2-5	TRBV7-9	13	CASSQDRQETQYF	TGTGCCAGCAGTCAGGACAGACAAGAGACCCAGTACTTC
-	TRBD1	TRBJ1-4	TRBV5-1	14	CASSLGTGKEKLFF	TGCGCCAGCAGCTTGGGGACAGGGAAAGAAAAACTGTTTTTT
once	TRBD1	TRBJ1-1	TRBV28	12	CAGGTGPTEAFF	TGTGCCGGGGGGACAGGGCCCACTGAAGCTTTCTTT
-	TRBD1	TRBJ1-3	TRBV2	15	CASRGQSPSGNTIYF	TGTGCCAGCAGGGGACAGAGCCCCTCTGGAAACACCATATATTTT
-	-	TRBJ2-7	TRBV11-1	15	CASSLEQDDYSEQYF	TGTGCCAGCAGCTTGGAACAGGATGATTACAGCGAGCAGTACTTC
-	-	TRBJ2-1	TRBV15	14	CATSRGGGYNEQFF	TGTGCCACCAGTCGGGGAGGGGGTTACAATGAGCAGTTCTTC
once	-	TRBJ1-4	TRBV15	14	CATSLSGGTGILFF	TGTGCCACCAGCCTCTCGGGTGGTACGGGGATACTGTTTTTT
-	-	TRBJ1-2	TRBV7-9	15	CASSPDRGGYYGYTF	TGTGCCAGCAGCCCCGATAGGGGCGGCTACTATGGCTACACCTTC
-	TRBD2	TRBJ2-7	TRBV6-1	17	CASSEVTGLAGTYEQYF	TGTGCCAGCAGTGAAGTGACGGGACTAGCGGGAACATACGAGCAGTACTTC
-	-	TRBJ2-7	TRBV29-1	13	CSAQRANSYEQYF	TGCAGCGCCCAGCGGGCCAACTCCTACGAGCAGTACTTC
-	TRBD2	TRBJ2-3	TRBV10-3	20	CAISESRGRGVAGVPDTQYF	TGTGCCATCAGTGAGTCAAGGGGCCGAGGGGTAGCGGGAGTCCCAGATACGCAGTATTTT
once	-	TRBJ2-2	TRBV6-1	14	CASSAIGDTGELFF	TGTGCCAGCAGCGCCATAGGGGACACCGGGGAGCTGTTTTTT
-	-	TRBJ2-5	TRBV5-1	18	CASSLNLGGEYKKETQYF	TGCGCCAGCAGCTTGAATTTGGGGGGAGAGTACAAAAAAGAGACCCAGTACTTC
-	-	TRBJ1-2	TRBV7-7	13	CASSRTGPYGYTF	TGTGCCAGCAGCCGCACAGGGCCTTATGGCTACACCTTC
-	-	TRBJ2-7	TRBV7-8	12	CASSPSREEQYF	TGTGCCAGCAGCCCCTCTCGGGAGGAGCAGTACTTC
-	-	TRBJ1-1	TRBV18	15	CASSPFRTSDTEAFF	TGTGCCAGCTCACCCTTCAGGACATCGGACACTGAAGCTTTCTTT
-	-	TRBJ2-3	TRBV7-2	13	CASSVYGTDTQYF	TGTGCCAGCAGCGTCTACGGTACAGATACGCAGTATTTT
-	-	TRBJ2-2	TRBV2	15	CASSDGQGGTGELFF	TGTGCCAGCAGTGATGGGCAGGGGGGCACCGGGGAGCTGTTTTTT
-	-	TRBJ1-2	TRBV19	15	CASTGHPTENYGYTF	TGTGCCAGTACTGGTCACCCCACGGAGAACTATGGCTACACCTTC
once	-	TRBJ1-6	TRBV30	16	CAWKWTVSSYNSPLHF	TGTGCCTGGAAGTGGACAGTCAGCTCCTATAATTCACCCCTCCACTTT
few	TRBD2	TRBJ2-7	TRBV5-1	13	CASSMGLAYEQYF	TGCGCCAGCAGCATGGGACTAGCTTACGAGCAGTACTTC
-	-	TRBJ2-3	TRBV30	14	CAWILRGRTDTQYF	TGTGCCTGGATTCTGCGGGGTCGCACAGATACGCAGTATTTT
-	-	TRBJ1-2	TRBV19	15	CASSIGPGPNYGYTF	TGTGCCAGTAGTATAGGGCCAGGGCCGAACTATGGCTACACCTTC
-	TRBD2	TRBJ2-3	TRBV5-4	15	CASSLRTSGSDTQYF	TGTGCCAGCAGCTTGAGGACTAGCGGGAGTGATACGCAGTATTTT
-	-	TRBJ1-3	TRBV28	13	CASSFPPGDTIYF	TGTGCCAGCAGTTTTCCCCCCGGGGACACCATATATTTT
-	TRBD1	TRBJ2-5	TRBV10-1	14	CASSGGTAQETQYF	TGCGCCAGCAGTGGGGGGACAGCACAAGAGACCCAGTACTTC
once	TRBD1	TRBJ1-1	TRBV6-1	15	CASSARTGGMTEAFF	TGTGCCAGCAGCGCCCGGACAGGGGGCATGACTGAAGCTTTCTTT
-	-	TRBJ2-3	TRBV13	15	CASSIRQSSTDTQYF	TGTGCCAGCAGCATACGACAGTCTAGCACAGATACGCAGTATTTT
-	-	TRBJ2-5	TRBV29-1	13	CSGNAAGKETQYF	TGCAGCGGGAATGCGGCAGGGAAAGAGACCCAGTACTTC
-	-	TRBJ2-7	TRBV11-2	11	CASGTSAEQYF	TGTGCCAGCGGGACTTCCGCCGAGCAGTACTTC
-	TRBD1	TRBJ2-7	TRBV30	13	CAWSVVRGHEQYF	TGTGCCTGGAGTGTAGTCAGGGGGCACGAGCAGTACTTC
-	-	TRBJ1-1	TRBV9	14	CASSMWQGGTEAFF	TGTGCCAGCAGCATGTGGCAGGGAGGCACTGAAGCTTTCTTT